These 17 T cell receptor beta chains originate from one sample sequenced in a study of T cell repertoires in cytomegalovirus infection. TCRdb re-derived calls from the reads in MiXCR, one entry per CDR3 protein. The repertoire holds approximately 320,000 distinct CDR3 sequences, over 7.5% seen once, with about 3.9% in the top ten. Input material: PBMCs. The receptors here all came from a human donor in good health (CMV status not recorded). Some clones in this sample may be carry-over from other donors' samples.

Details on this clonotype: Since a much larger clone is just one base distant, this may be a read error. The genes are TRBV7-2 and TRBJ2-7; 7 bases are shared with TRBD1. The CDR3 extends over 15 amino acids. The V and J ends lost 5 bases and 0 bases, in that order; junction bases with no gene match: 7. Germline V gene sequence: CDR1 SGHTA, CDR2 FQGNSA. CDR3 residues: CASSTGTASSYEQYF. The CDR3 DNA is TGTGCCAGCAGCACCGGGACAGCCTCCTCCTACGAGCAGTACTTC.

V is TRBV29-1 and J is TRBJ1-1, with unresolved D. The CDR3 runs to 13 residues. Germline V gives CDR1 SQVTM, CDR2 ANQGSEA. V was pared by 1 base and J by 0 bases, with 6 bases between. Written as DNA, the CDR3 is TGCAGCGTTGAAGGGCAGATGAACACTGAAGCTTTCTTT. It is translated as CSVEGQMNTEAFF.

A few counts support this clonotype. The chain has TRBV11-2 and TRBJ2-5, with 7 bases aligning to TRBD1. V lost 5 bases to trimming and J lost 1 base; unmatched junction nucleotides: 4. CDR3 size: 14 residues. CDR1 is SGHAT, CDR2 FQNNGV, per germline. This chain's CDR3 is CASSRTGAQETQYF. DNA of the CDR3: TGTGCCAGCAGCCGAACAGGGGCCCAAGAGACCCAGTACTTC.

This clonotype has a handful of counts. This chain links TRBV7-1 with TRBJ2-2, with D uncertain. TRBV7-1 is given ORF status, its function remaining uncertain. The CDR3 sequence is 13 residues long. V dropped 5 bases and J dropped 4 bases, with 8 bases sitting between them. The CDR3 coding sequence is TGTGCCAGCAGCGTCAAGACCACCGGGGAGCTGTTTTTT. Its translation: CASSVKTTGELFF.

This clonotype was seen ten or more times. The rearrangement uses TRBV11-2 and TRBJ2-7, with 13 bases matching TRBD2. Germline V gives CDR1 SGHAT, CDR2 FQNNGV. The CDR3 runs 15 residues. The J segment lost 2 bases and the V segment lost 5 bases, leaving 3 bases of the junction unmatched. The CDR3 DNA reads as TGTGCCAGCAGCACAACTAGCGGGAGGGCCTACGAGCAGTACTTC. Its protein product is CASSTTSGRAYEQYF.

This clonotype was found many times. The V and J genes are TRBV7-2 and TRBJ2-3; 9 nucleotides agree with TRBD2. Trimming cost V 3 bases and J 2 bases; bases outside gene matches: 6. The germline CDR1 and CDR2 sequences are SGHTA and FQGNSA. This CDR3 is 16 amino acids long. CDR3 loop: CASSFISGSYTDTQYF. In DNA, the CDR3 is TGTGCCAGCAGCTTTATTAGCGGGAGCTACACAGATACGCAGTATTTT.

In its sample, this clonotype was seen a few times. The gene calls are TRBV12-5 and TRBJ2-5; the D gene is possibly TRBD1 (5 bases). This CDR3 is 13 amino acids long. In germline, CDR1 is LGHNT, CDR2 FRNRAP. Trimming removed 7 bases at V and 1 base at J, with 10 bases between. The CDR3 coding sequence is TGTGCTAGTGCCCGGACATCCCAAGAGACCCAGTACTTC. Its protein product is CASARTSQETQYF.

J is TRBJ2-2 and V is TRBV28; 9 nucleotides match TRBD2. There are 14 residues in the CDR3. The trim removed 7 bases at V and 4 bases at J, leaving 4 bases unmatched. Germline CDR1 and CDR2: MDHEN and SYDVKM. The CDR3 here is CASTPGLATGELFF. The CDR3 region has the DNA TGTGCCAGCACTCCGGGACTAGCCACCGGGGAGCTGTTTTTT.

The table lists this clonotype with a few counts. The V and J genes are TRBV28 and TRBJ2-7; D could derive from TRBD1 or TRBD2 (5 bases each). This CDR3 region has 14 residues. The ends were cut back, 6 bases at V and 3 bases at J, with 15 bases in the middle. Per the germline V gene, CDR1 is MDHEN and CDR2 is SYDVKM. In nucleotides, the CDR3 is TGTGCCAGCAGCCGACCGGGACCACTCTACGAGCAGTACTTC. Encoded protein: CASSRPGPLYEQYF.

The table lists this clonotype with many counts. The chain carries TRBV11-2 and TRBJ1-1, with 10 bases that match TRBD1. Germline V gene data show CDR1 as SGHAT and CDR2 as FQNNGV. This CDR3 is 14 amino acids long. V shed 4 bases, J shed 3 bases, and the junction held 2 bases outside the gene matches. The CDR3 coding sequence is TGTGCCAGCAGCTACGACAGGGGGCACACTGAAGCTTTCTTT. It is translated as CASSYDRGHTEAFF.

This clonotype has a handful of counts. J is TRBJ2-3 and V is TRBV7-9; D is uncertain. The CDR3 is 13 residues long. The germline V gene encodes CDR1 SEHNR and CDR2 FQNEAQ (reference sequence). V was trimmed by 2 bases and J by 5 bases, leaving 8 bases between them. The CDR3 is CASSLMVGDTQYF. The CDR3 DNA follows: TGTGCCAGCAGCTTAATGGTGGGAGATACGCAGTATTTT.

V and J are TRBV6-2 or TRBV6-3 and TRBJ2-7, with no clear D. Trimming took 5 bases from V and 3 from J, leaving 17 bases between them. The germline V gene encodes CDR1 MNHEY and CDR2 SVGEGT. The CDR3 sequence is 15 residues long. The CDR3 DNA is TGTGCCAGCAGTCCCCCAGGCAGCTCCGACTACGAGCAGTACTTC. Protein: CASSPPGSSDYEQYF.

This clonotype appeared many times. V is TRBV6-1 and J is TRBJ2-1; D ambiguous. V lost 4 bases and J lost 9, with 10 bases in between. The V gene's germline CDR1 is MNHNS and CDR2 SASEGT. The CDR3 covers 12 residues. The CDR3 DNA reads TGTGCCAGCAGTGTTTTCTTCGGTGAGCAGTTCTTC. This translates into CASSVFFGEQFF.

The chain recombines TRBV4-2 with TRBJ2-3; D uncertain. This CDR3 region has 13 residues. Trimming stripped 3 bases from V and 6 bases from J, with 10 bases between. Germline CDR1 and CDR2: LGHNA and YNFKEQ. The CDR3 sequence is CASSQDLIDTQYF. The CDR3 nucleotides are TGTGCCAGCAGCCAGGATCTAATCGATACGCAGTATTTT.

The chain links TRBV20-1 to TRBJ1-4; D may be TRBD1 (6 bases). The germline gives CDR1 DFQATT, CDR2 SNEGSKA (reference sequence). The CDR3 totals 16 residues. Trimming removed 0 bases at V and 10 bases at J, with 21 bases between. CDR3 sequence reads: CSARDSGRGIGGKLFF. CDR3 coding DNA: TGCAGTGCTAGAGATAGTGGAAGGGGGATTGGTGGAAAACTGTTTTTT.

The V and J genes are TRBV20-1 and TRBJ2-3; D uncertain. The V and J ends lost 5 bases and 5 bases respectively, with 17 bases between them. The germline gives CDR1 DFQATT, CDR2 SNEGSKA (reference sequence). The length of the CDR3 is 14 residues. This chain's CDR3 is CSAPRLIAKDTQYF. In nucleotides, the CDR3 is TGCAGTGCTCCAAGACTCATTGCCAAAGATACGCAGTATTTT.

This clonotype occurred many times. The chain's CDR3 is CASRREGRYTEAFF. For the CDR3, the DNA is TGTGCCAGCAGACGAGAAGGGAGGTACACTGAAGCTTTCTTT. The chain employs TRBV12-3 or TRBV12-4 and TRBJ1-1; D is ambiguous. V lost 6 bases and J 3 bases, leaving 14 bases between the germline ends. The CDR3 length is 14 residues.